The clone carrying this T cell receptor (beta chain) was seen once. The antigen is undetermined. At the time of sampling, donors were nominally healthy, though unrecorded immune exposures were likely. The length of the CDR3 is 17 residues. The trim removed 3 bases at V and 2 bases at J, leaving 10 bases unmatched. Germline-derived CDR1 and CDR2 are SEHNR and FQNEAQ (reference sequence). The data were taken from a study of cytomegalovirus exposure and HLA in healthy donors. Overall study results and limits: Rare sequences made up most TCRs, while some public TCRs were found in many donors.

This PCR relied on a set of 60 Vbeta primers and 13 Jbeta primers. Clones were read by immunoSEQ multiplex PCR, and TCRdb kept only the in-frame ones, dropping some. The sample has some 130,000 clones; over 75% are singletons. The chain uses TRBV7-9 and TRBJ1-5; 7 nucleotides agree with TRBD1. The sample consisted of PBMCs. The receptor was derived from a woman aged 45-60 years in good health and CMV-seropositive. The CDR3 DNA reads TGTGCCAGCAGCTTTGCCACGGACAGGTGGGGCAATCAGCCCCAGCATTTT. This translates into CASSFATDRWGNQPQHF.